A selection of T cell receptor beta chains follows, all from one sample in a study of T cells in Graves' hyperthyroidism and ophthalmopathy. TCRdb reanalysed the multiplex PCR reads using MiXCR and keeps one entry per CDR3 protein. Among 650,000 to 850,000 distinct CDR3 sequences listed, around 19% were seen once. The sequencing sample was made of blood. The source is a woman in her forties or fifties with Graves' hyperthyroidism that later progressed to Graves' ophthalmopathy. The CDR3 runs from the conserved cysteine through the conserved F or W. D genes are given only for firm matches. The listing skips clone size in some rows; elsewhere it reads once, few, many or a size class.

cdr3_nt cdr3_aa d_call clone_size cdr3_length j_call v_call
TGCGCCAGCAGCCCCGGTGTTAACCGAGGGGGAGTCGGCTACACCTTC CASSPGVNRGGVGYTF NA few 16 TRBJ1-2 TRBV4-1
TGTGCCAGCAGTTCTTTTACCGTGACCAGGGACAATGAGCAGTTCTTC CASSSFTVTRDNEQFF NA few 16 TRBJ2-1 TRBV11-2
TGTGCCAGTAGTACGGGATCGGGGGTAGGACAGCCCCAGCATTTT CASSTGSGVGQPQHF NA NA 15 TRBJ1-5 TRBV19
TGCAGTGCTGCGGACTTTTTCGCCTACGAGCAGTACTTC CSAADFFAYEQYF NA many 13 TRBJ2-7 TRBV20-1
TGCGCCAGCAGTGAGTCGAAGAGCTATGGCTACACCTTC CASSESKSYGYTF NA NA 13 TRBJ1-2 TRBV10-1
TGTGCCAGCAGACCCGTTCAGCCGCGATCGGGGGAGCTGTTTTTT CASRPVQPRSGELFF NA NA 15 TRBJ2-2 TRBV25-1
TGTGCCAGCAGCCCCACCACAGGGTCCGCTGGGGCCAACGTCCTGACTTTC CASSPTTGSAGANVLTF NA few 17 TRBJ2-6 TRBV12-3/TRBV12-4
TGTGCCAGTAGTATAAAAGGCGAGACCCAGTACTTC CASSIKGETQYF NA few 12 TRBJ2-5 TRBV19
TGCGCCAGCAGCGTGACAGGGTCTGGAAACACCATATATTTT CASSVTGSGNTIYF TRBD1 many 14 TRBJ1-3 TRBV5-1
TGCGCCAGCAGCTATCCGACAGAGAACACTGAAGCTTTCTTT CASSYPTENTEAFF NA NA 14 TRBJ1-1 TRBV5-1
TGTGCCAGTATTTATAAGAACACTGAAGCTTTCTTT CASIYKNTEAFF NA NA 12 TRBJ1-1 TRBV19
TGTGCCAGTACCAAGGACAGGTTAAATCAGCCCCAGCATTTT CASTKDRLNQPQHF TRBD1 NA 14 TRBJ1-5 TRBV19
TGCAGTGCTAGAACGCCTTTACGGGGAGAGCGGACTGAAGCTTTCTTT CSARTPLRGERTEAFF NA many 16 TRBJ1-1 TRBV20-1
TGCAGCGCCTGGGACAGGGCGCACACTGAAGCTTTCTTT CSAWDRAHTEAFF TRBD1 few 13 TRBJ1-1 TRBV29-1
TGTGCCAGCAGCGTAGCCTACGGGGGAAACACCATATATTTT CASSVAYGGNTIYF NA many 14 TRBJ1-3 TRBV9
TGCAGTGCTAGAGATCGGGGGGCCAGTGACCATAATTCACCCCTCCACTTT CSARDRGASDHNSPLHF NA NA 17 TRBJ1-6 TRBV20-1
TGTGCCAGCAGCCAGCATGAGGCCTACGAGCAGTACTTC CASSQHEAYEQYF NA many 13 TRBJ2-7 TRBV7-2
TGTGCCAGCAGCCGAGGGACCACTGAAGCTTTCTTT CASSRGTTEAFF NA many 12 TRBJ1-1 TRBV7-6
TGTGCCAGCAGCTTAACCGGGACGGGTAACAATGAGCAGTTCTTC CASSLTGTGNNEQFF NA NA 15 TRBJ2-1 TRBV5-6
TGTGCCAGCAGCTTAGGGGGGCTAGCGGGGACCCACGGGTGGTTTTACATTCAGTACTTC CASSLGGLAGTHGWFYIQYF TRBD2 few 20 TRBJ2-4 TRBV11-2
TGTGCCAGCAACCTCGAAGGACAGGGGGTCACCGGGGAGCTGTTTTTT CASNLEGQGVTGELFF TRBD1 few 16 TRBJ2-2 TRBV9
TGTGCCAGCAGTTACTCTGGGGATGGCTACACCTTC CASSYSGDGYTF NA many 12 TRBJ1-2 TRBV6-6